This T cell receptor (beta chain) was sequenced during a study of beta chain features in type 1 diabetes. Overall study: Age, gender and cell yields were similar between patients and healthy donors.

Study-wide results and caveats: Any HLA type influence on TCRB rearrangement was left unresolved here. Significant though moderate, a shortening of TCRB CDR3s appeared in all four CD4+ subsets of Type 1 diabetes patients.

On this clone: The target antigen is unknown.

Trimming pared 4 bases from V and 0 bases from J, leaving 4 bases between. Germline V gives CDR1 LNHNV, CDR2 YYDKDF (reference sequence). This CDR3 region has 12 residues. The sequenced template was cDNA made from the entire isolated RNA. Assay: immunoSEQ multiplex PCR; the TCRdb copy retains only in-frame clones and omits some. The sample shows 300,000 to 400,000 clones, over 10% of them seen only once. In all sorted populations, purity surpassed 95%. The TCR originated in a man between 18 and 35 years old in good health. The V gene is TRBV15, the J gene TRBJ2-7; D not resolved. The sequenced sample consisted of naive CD4+ T cells from blood. CDR3 DNA: TGTGCCACCAGCAAGAGCTCCTACGAGCAGTACTTC. It yields the protein CATSKSSYEQYF.